These 16 T cell receptor beta chains were sequenced from one sample in a study of T cell responses to AZD1222 COVID-19 vaccine. Libraries were prepared by immunoSEQ multiplex PCR; TCRdb keeps only in-frame clonotypes and omits some of them. The table lists 59,000 or so clones, about 86% of them singletons. The specimen comprised peripheral blood, sampled on day 0 of AZD1222 vaccination. All receptors come from an adult in good health.

V gene TRBV14 combines with J gene TRBJ2-1, with D tentatively TRBD1 or TRBD2 (6 bases each). CDR1 is SGHDN and CDR2 is FVKESK in the germline V gene. Trimming took off 1 base at V and 7 bases at J, with 11 bases between the two ends. The CDR3 has 14 residues. The CDR3 here is CASSQARGGNEQFF. CDR3 sequence (DNA): TGTGCCAGCAGCCAAGCCAGGGGAGGAAATGAGCAGTTCTTC.

The chain recombines TRBV6-5 with TRBJ1-3, with no clear D. The V gene's germline CDR1 is MNHEY and CDR2 SVGAGI. The CDR3 contains 11 residues. V gave up 8 bases and J gave up 4 bases, with 6 bases separating them. CDR3 bases: TGTGCCAGCCTTACCGGAAACACCATATATTTT. Its translation is CASLTGNTIYF.

In nucleotides, the CDR3 is TGTGCCAGCAGCACTCCAATTAAACGACAGGGCCCGTATGGCTACACCTTC. Translated: CASSTPIKRQGPYGYTF. The rearrangement links TRBV28 to TRBJ1-2; the match to TRBD1 covers 7 bases. With V trimmed by 6 bases and J by 5 bases, 18 bases remained unmatched. CDR1 is MDHEN and CDR2 is SYDVKM in the germline V gene. This CDR3 contains 17 residues.

This sequence joins TRBV28 and TRBJ1-1; no reliable D call. In germline, CDR1 is MDHEN, CDR2 SYDVKM. This CDR3 has 14 residues. Trimming shortened V by 5 bases and J by 4 bases, and 14 bases separated the two germline ends. CDR3 protein: CASSIALRGTEAFF. The CDR3 region has the DNA TGTGCCAGCAGTATCGCCTTGCGGGGCACTGAAGCTTTCTTT.

The chain joins TRBV24-1 to TRBJ2-3, with D tentatively TRBD2 (5 bases). CDR1 is KGHDR and CDR2 is SFDVKD in the germline V gene. V was pared by 3 bases and J by 2 bases, with 11 bases between. CDR3 size: 15 residues. The DNA for the CDR3 is TGTGCCACCAGTGATCCTGGACGGGACACAGATACGCAGTATTTT. Translation: CATSDPGRDTDTQYF.

V gene TRBV18 combines with J gene TRBJ2-7; D is uncertain. Germline CDR1 KGHSH, CDR2 LQKENI. The CDR3 covers 14 residues. V dropped 8 bases and J dropped 3 bases, with 17 bases sitting between them. CDR3 region: CASQSLDKNYEQYF. The CDR3 coding sequence is TGTGCCAGCCAATCACTTGACAAGAACTACGAGCAGTACTTC.

CDR3 in amino acids: CASSSWGLTETLNTEAFF. As DNA, the CDR3 is TGCGCCAGCAGCTCCTGGGGTTTGACGGAAACTTTGAACACTGAAGCTTTCTTT. J is TRBJ1-1 and V is TRBV5-1; D unresolved. The CDR3 is made up of 18 amino acids. V was cut by 3 bases and J by 0 bases, with 21 bases left in between. Germline lookup yields CDR1 SGHRS and CDR2 YFSETQ. The whole variable domain, remainder taken from reference TRBV5-1 and TRBJ1-1, is KAGVTQTPRYLIKTRGQQVTLSCSPISGHRSVSWYQQTPGQGLQFLFEYFSETQRNKGNFPGRFSGRQFSNSRSEMNVSTLELGDSALYLCASSSWGLTETLNTEAFFGQGTRLTVV.

The V call is TRBV19, the J call TRBJ1-1; D gene uncertain. The V and J ends lost 5 bases and 2 bases respectively, with 15 bases between them. The CDR3 totals 15 residues. Germline V gene lookup returns CDR1 LNHDA and CDR2 SQIVND (reference sequence). The DNA of the CDR3 is TGTGCCAGTAGTCCGACTAGACGGTCTAACACTGAAGCTTTCTTT. It is translated as CASSPTRRSNTEAFF.

V and J are TRBV5-1 and TRBJ1-2; D possibly corresponds to TRBD1 (5 bases). V lost 2 bases and J lost 8, with 22 bases in between. The germline V gene encodes CDR1 SGHRS and CDR2 YFSETQ. The CDR3 loop spans 16 amino acids. The CDR3 bases are TGCGCCAGCAGCTTAGTGGAAGTCGGGGCGAGGGAGGGCTACACCTTC. It is translated as CASSLVEVGAREGYTF.

This chain uses TRBV11-2 with TRBJ2-7; D is possibly TRBD1 (5 bases). The CDR3 is made up of 16 amino acids. Germline V CDR1 and CDR2: SGHAT, FQNNGV. Trimming took 5 bases from V and 4 from J, leaving 21 bases between them. The CDR3 protein is CASSHQADRPIYEQYF. The CDR3 DNA is TGTGCCAGCAGCCATCAAGCCGACAGACCGATTTACGAGCAGTACTTC.

V usage is TRBV3-1 (or the pseudogene TRBV3-2) and J usage is TRBJ1-1; 10 bases match TRBD1. The J segment lost 0 bases and the V segment lost 1 base, leaving 5 bases of the junction unmatched. There are 17 residues in the CDR3. CDR1 and CDR2 from the germline V gene are LGHDT and YNNKEL (reference sequence). CDR3 residues: CASSQGDRGRLNTEAFF. The CDR3 DNA reads TGTGCCAGCAGCCAAGGGGACAGGGGCCGATTGAACACTGAAGCTTTCTTT.

This clone was seen only once. CDR3 coding DNA: TGTGCCAGCAGCTTAGGAGCGGGGAACACCGGGGAGCTGTTTTTT. Amino acid sequence: CASSLGAGNTGELFF. This chain links TRBV7-9 with TRBJ2-2; a possible D gene is TRBD2 (6 bases). The CDR3 loop spans 15 amino acids. Germline assignment: CDR1 SEHNR and CDR2 FQNEAQ (reference sequence). V lost 1 base and J 1 base, leaving 7 bases between the germline ends.

The V and J genes are TRBV5-3 and TRBJ1-2; 9 bases are a match to TRBD1. TRBV5-3 is identified as an open reading frame with a role that is uncertain. This CDR3 comprises 17 residues. V lost 4 bases, J lost 8 bases, and 18 bases stayed unmatched. CDR3 residues: CARSHHFYDRTGVGYTF. CDR3 nucleotides: TGTGCCAGAAGCCACCATTTTTATGATCGGACAGGGGTCGGCTACACCTTC.

This clone qualifies as medium-sized. This chain links TRBV11-2 with TRBJ1-1, with TRBD1 matching 7 bases. The germline gives CDR1 SGHAT, CDR2 FQNNGV. J gave up 5 bases and V 8 bases, and 8 bases lay outside the gene matches. This CDR3 spans 13 amino acids. The CDR3 loop reads CASVPTGRTEAFF. Here the CDR3 DNA reads TGTGCCAGCGTACCGACAGGGCGAACTGAAGCTTTCTTT.

The rearrangement joins TRBV18 to TRBJ2-7; 7 bases line up with TRBD2. In germline, CDR1 is KGHSH, CDR2 LQKENI. The CDR3 runs to 16 residues. The J segment lost 0 bases and the V segment lost 3 bases, leaving 8 bases of the junction unmatched. CDR3 nucleotide sequence: TGTGCCAGCTCACCGAAGGAGCTAGCGGTCTCCTACGAGCAGTACTTC. It encodes CASSPKELAVSYEQYF.

The chain links TRBV3-1 (or the pseudogene TRBV3-2) to TRBJ1-1, with no clear D. CDR3 length: 14 amino acids. V gave up 2 bases and J gave up 1 base, with 8 bases separating them. CDR1 and CDR2 (germline): LGHDT, YNNKEL (reference sequence). CDR3 coding DNA: TGTGCCAGCAGCCAATACAGAGGGAACACTGAAGCTTTCTTT. Its translation: CASSQYRGNTEAFF.